A selection of T cell receptor beta chains follows, all from one sample in a study of molecular identifiers for immune sequencing clone quantification. TCRdb used MiXCR to reprocess the PCR reads, holding one entry per CDR3 protein. The sample has fewer than 100,000 distinct CDR3 sequences; roughly 23% are singletons. The sample comprised naive CD8+ T cells from blood, with Jurkat cell RNA spiked in. The receptors were gathered from a human donor in good health. Some libraries in this study had Jurkat cell RNA spiked in. Both conserved end residues are part of each CDR3. Each record gives: V gene, CDR3 length, J gene, D gene, clone size, CDR3 protein, CDR3 DNA. D genes are given only for firm matches. Size values are once, few and many counts, or a class for expanded clones, and some rows have none.

>TRBV20-1|12|TRBJ2-3|NA|many
CSAPDVADTQYF
TGCAGTGCCCCTGATGTGGCAGATACGCAGTATTTT
>TRBV7-9|12|TRBJ2-3|NA|many
CASDRSTDTQYF
TGTGCCAGCGACAGGAGCACAGATACGCAGTATTTT
>TRBV20-1|16|TRBJ1-6|NA|many
CSVQETGQSYNSPLHF
TGCAGTGTACAGGAGACTGGACAGAGCTATAATTCACCCCTCCACTTT
>TRBV4-3|13|TRBJ2-3|NA|many
CASSQDPKDTQYF
TGCGCCAGCAGCCAAGATCCGAAAGATACGCAGTATTTT
>TRBV25-1|16|TRBJ2-7|NA|few
CASSVPTLSGLYEQYF
TGTGCCAGCAGTGTCCCCACTTTGAGCGGACTCTACGAGCAGTACTTC
>TRBV7-7|14|TRBJ2-2|NA|many
CASSLEILTGELFF
TGTGCTAGCAGCTTAGAGATTCTCACCGGGGAGCTGTTTTTT
>TRBV5-6|14|TRBJ1-1|TRBD1|NA
CASRIQGATAEAFF
TGTGCCAGCAGGATACAGGGGGCGACAGCTGAAGCTTTCTTT
>TRBV9|18|TRBJ2-6|NA|many
CASSVGGLTSSGANVLTF
TGTGCCAGCAGCGTAGGGGGACTTACATCTTCTGGGGCCAACGTCCTGACTTTC
>TRBV9|14|TRBJ1-1|NA|NA
CASSVATGYTEAFF
TGTGCCAGCAGCGTAGCTACAGGGTACACTGAAGCTTTCTTT
>TRBV14|13|TRBJ2-5|NA|many
CASRGAVQETQYF
TGTGCCAGCCGAGGGGCGGTCCAAGAGACCCAGTACTTC
>TRBV11-2|14|TRBJ2-2|TRBD2|few
CASPSGGASGELFF
TGTGCCAGCCCTAGCGGGGGGGCCTCCGGGGAGCTGTTTTTT
>TRBV12-3/TRBV12-4|15|TRBJ2-3|NA|NA
CASSLEGGPTDTQYF
TGTGCCAGCAGCTTGGAGGGGGGCCCCACAGATACGCAGTATTTT
>TRBV13|15|TRBJ2-3|NA|many
CASSRQHYSTDTQYF
TGTGCCAGCAGCCGACAGCACTATAGCACAGATACGCAGTATTTT
>TRBV20-1|16|TRBJ2-3|NA|many
CSARDGDGFSTDTQYF
TGCAGTGCTAGAGATGGGGACGGTTTTAGCACAGATACGCAGTATTTT
>TRBV12-3/TRBV12-4|11|TRBJ1-1|NA|few
CASSFGGKAFF
TGTGCCAGCAGTTTTGGGGGGAAAGCTTTCTTT
>TRBV12-3/TRBV12-4|15|TRBJ2-5|NA|many
CASSYRGPDQETQYF
TGTGCCAGCAGCTATCGAGGGCCAGACCAAGAGACCCAGTACTTC
>TRBV12-3/TRBV12-4|15|TRBJ2-7|NA|NA
CASSFFGRGSYEQYF
TGTGCCAGCAGTTTTTTCGGCAGGGGATCTTACGAGCAGTACTTC
>TRBV25-1|16|TRBJ1-6|NA|many
CASSERRVQDNSPLHF
TGTGCCAGCAGTGAAAGGAGGGTTCAGGATAATTCACCCCTCCACTTT
>TRBV11-3|16|TRBJ2-7|TRBD2|few
CASSLDGLAGVDEQYF
TGTGCCAGCAGCTTAGATGGGCTAGCGGGGGTTGACGAGCAGTACTTC
>TRBV29-1|11|TRBJ2-7|NA|many
CSVAQGYEQYF
TGCAGCGTTGCTCAGGGCTACGAGCAGTACTTC
>TRBV7-9|15|TRBJ2-5|TRBD2|many
CASSYGPGGEETQYF
TGTGCCAGCAGCTATGGACCTGGGGGGGAAGAGACCCAGTACTTC
>TRBV6-2/TRBV6-3|16|TRBJ2-3|NA|many
CASTWLGESPPDTQYF
TGTGCCAGCACTTGGCTCGGGGAGTCTCCCCCAGATACGCAGTATTTT
>TRBV11-2|14|TRBJ2-1|TRBD2|NA
CASSMTSGYNEQFF
TGTGCCAGCAGCATGACTAGCGGGTACAATGAGCAGTTCTTC
>TRBV4-3|14|TRBJ2-4|NA|many
CASSQDRTADIQYF
TGCGCCAGCAGCCAAGACAGGACCGCTGACATTCAGTACTTC
>TRBV6-6|14|TRBJ2-5|NA|NA
CASSPAPSGQGGYF
TGTGCCAGCAGTCCAGCGCCAAGTGGGCAGGGGGGGTACTTC
>TRBV11-2|17|TRBJ2-2|TRBD2|many
CASILGLAGKNTGELFF
TGTGCCAGCATCCTCGGACTAGCGGGGAAGAACACCGGGGAGCTGTTTTTT
>TRBV27|14|TRBJ2-7|TRBD2|NA
CASSLTSGVYEQYF
TGTGCCAGCAGTTTAACTAGCGGGGTCTACGAGCAGTACTTC
>TRBV7-3|12|TRBJ2-3|NA|NA
CASSLGPDTQYF
TGTGCCAGCAGCTTGGGTCCAGATACGCAGTATTTT
>TRBV27|15|TRBJ2-3|TRBD2|NA
CASCPLAGNGGTQYF
TGTGCCAGCTGTCCTCTAGCGGGGAATGGAGGTACGCAGTATTTT
>TRBV7-9|13|TRBJ2-7|NA|many
CASSSGESHEQYF
TGTGCCAGCAGTTCAGGGGAATCCCACGAGCAGTACTTC
>TRBV7-7|13|TRBJ1-1|NA|few
CASSLASGTEAFF
TGTGCCAGCAGCTTAGCTAGCGGCACTGAAGCTTTCTTT
>TRBV4-1|16|TRBJ2-3|TRBD2|NA
CASSQGGTSGTDTQYF
TGCGCCAGCAGCCAGGGGGGGACTAGCGGCACAGATACGCAGTATTTT
>TRBV5-4|15|TRBJ2-7|NA|many
CASSWGGGSSYEQYF
TGTGCCAGCAGCTGGGGCGGCGGCAGCTCCTACGAGCAGTACTTC
>TRBV5-6|13|TRBJ1-1|TRBD1|many
CASGGQGATEAFF
TGTGCCAGCGGCGGACAGGGGGCCACTGAAGCTTTCTTT
>TRBV6-6|12|TRBJ2-7|NA|many
CASSWDGYEQYF
TGTGCCAGCAGTTGGGACGGATACGAGCAGTACTTC
>TRBV28|18|TRBJ2-2|TRBD1|NA
CASSTTPDRGQDTGELSF
TGTGCCAGCAGTACAACCCCGGACAGGGGGCAGGACACCGGGGAGCTGTCTTTT
>TRBV14|16|TRBJ2-7|NA|many
CASSQDAPGTTYEQYF
TGTGCCAGCAGCCAAGATGCCCCTGGGACCACCTACGAGCAGTACTTC
>TRBV10-3|16|TRBJ2-5|TRBD2|many
CAISGPGLAGEETQYF
TGTGCCATCAGTGGACCGGGACTAGCGGGAGAAGAGACCCAGTACTTC
>TRBV7-9|19|TRBJ1-5|NA|many
CASSPRRTGDADSNQPQHF
TGTGCCAGCAGCCCGAGGCGAACCGGGGACGCAGATAGCAATCAGCCCCAGCATTTT
>TRBV6-1|15|TRBJ2-3|NA|many
CASSEVGASTDTQYF
TGTGCCAGCAGTGAAGTAGGGGCTAGCACAGATACGCAGTATTTT
>TRBV20-1|15|TRBJ1-2|NA|NA
CSARFPTAPNYGYTF
TGCAGTGCTAGATTCCCGACAGCCCCTAACTATGGCTACACCTTC
>TRBV30|15|TRBJ2-3|NA|many
CAWTGGGTSTDTQYF
TGTGCCTGGACTGGGGGCGGAACTAGCACAGATACGCAGTATTTT
>TRBV9|16|TRBJ1-1|TRBD1|NA
CAGSVTGTGALTEAFF
TGTGCCGGCAGCGTGACCGGGACAGGGGCGCTCACTGAAGCTTTCTTT
>TRBV5-4|19|TRBJ2-3|TRBD2|many
CASSWELASGGQGLDTQYF
TGTGCCAGCAGCTGGGAGTTGGCTAGCGGGGGTCAGGGACTAGATACGCAGTATTTT
>TRBV4-1|15|TRBJ2-5|NA|NA
CASSQDPLAQETQYF
TGCGCCAGCAGCCAAGATCCCCTAGCTCAAGAGACCCAGTACTTC
>TRBV4-1|16|TRBJ1-1|NA|NA
CASSQDEQELNTEAFF
TGCGCCAGCAGCCAAGATGAACAGGAATTGAACACTGAAGCTTTCTTT
>TRBV7-9|12|TRBJ1-4|NA|many
CASSPYNEKLFF
TGTGCCAGCAGCCCATATAATGAAAAACTGTTTTTT
>TRBV7-2|18|TRBJ2-3|NA|many
CASSSSGLRGGFTDTQYF
NA
>TRBV7-2|13|TRBJ2-7|TRBD2|NA
CASSHYGGGEQYF
TGTGCCAGCAGTCATTATGGGGGGGGCGAGCAGTACTTC
>TRBV11-2|14|TRBJ2-1|NA|many
CASSSQELYNEQFF
TGTGCCAGCAGCTCACAGGAACTATACAATGAGCAGTTCTTC
>TRBV12-5|15|TRBJ1-4|NA|medium-sized
CASGGDFAANEKLFF
TGTGCTAGTGGCGGGGATTTCGCAGCTAATGAAAAACTGTTTTTT
>TRBV20-1|11|TRBJ2-7|NA|NA
CSARDTDEQYF
TGCAGTGCTAGGGACACGGACGAGCAGTACTTC
>TRBV20-1|12|TRBJ2-1|TRBD1|many
CSAEGQSNEQFF
TGCAGTGCCGAGGGACAGAGCAATGAGCAGTTCTTC
>TRBV7-9|12|TRBJ1-1|NA|NA
CASSFLGTEAFF
TGTGCCAGCAGCTTTCTAGGCACTGAAGCTTTCTTT
>TRBV2|12|TRBJ2-1|NA|many
CASSPLVDEQFF
TGTGCCAGCAGTCCACTAGTCGATGAGCAGTTCTTC
>TRBV12-5|15|TRBJ2-1|TRBD1|many
CASGLVVGTVDEQFF
TGTGCTAGTGGTTTGGTGGTCGGGACAGTCGATGAGCAGTTCTTC
>TRBV30|13|TRBJ1-5|NA|many
CAWSVLPHQPQHF
TGTGCCTGGAGTGTCCTACCACATCAGCCCCAGCATTTT
>TRBV7-9|14|TRBJ2-7|NA|NA
CASSGGKTAYEQYF
TGTGCCAGCAGCGGGGGTAAGACCGCCTACGAGCAGTACTTC